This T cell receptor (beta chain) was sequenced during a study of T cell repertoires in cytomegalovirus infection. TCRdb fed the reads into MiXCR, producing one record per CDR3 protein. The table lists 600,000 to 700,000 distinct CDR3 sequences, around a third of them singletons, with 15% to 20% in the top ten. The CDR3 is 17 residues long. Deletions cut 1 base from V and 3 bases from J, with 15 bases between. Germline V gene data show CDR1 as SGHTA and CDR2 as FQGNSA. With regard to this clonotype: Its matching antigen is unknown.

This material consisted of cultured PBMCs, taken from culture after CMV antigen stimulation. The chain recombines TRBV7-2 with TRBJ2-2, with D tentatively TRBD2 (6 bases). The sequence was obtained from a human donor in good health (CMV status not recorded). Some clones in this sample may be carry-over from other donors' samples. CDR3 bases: TGTGCCAGCAGCTTAGATCGGGAGCGCCTATACACCGGGGAGCTGTTTTTT. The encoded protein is CASSLDRERLYTGELFF.